This is a list of T cell receptor beta chains from one sample in a study of T cell responses to AZD1222 COVID-19 vaccine. Measured with immunoSEQ multiplex PCR; TCRdb has only the in-frame clones, and not every one. The sample has roughly 120,000 clones; about 90% are singletons. This specimen consisted of peripheral blood, obtained on day 0 of MenACWY control vaccination. The receptors were sampled from an adult in good health. Both conserved end residues are part of each CDR3.

V: TRBV14
J: TRBJ2-7
CDR3: CASSPRTHEQYF

V: TRBV1
J: TRBJ2-7
CDR3: CTSSQDRRIAGLHEQYF

V: TRBV27
J: TRBJ1-6
CDR3: CASSFGQGYGRNSPLHF

V: TRBV2
J: TRBJ1-1
CDR3: CASSEDSRSHEAFF

V: TRBV4-1
J: TRBJ1-4
CDR3: CASSQEALRPGLNEKLFF

V: TRBV5-1
J: TRBJ2-2
CDR3: CASSLVAGGTPGELFF

V: TRBV5-1
J: TRBJ2-7
CDR3: CASSLVASYEQYF

V: TRBV5-5
J: TRBJ2-2
CDR3: CASSPRASGANTGELFF

V: TRBV21-1
J: TRBJ2-7
CDR3: CASIPPGTSGRGDF

V: TRBV28
J: TRBJ2-7
CDR3: CASETQGRAYEQYF

V: TRBV28
J: TRBJ1-3
CDR3: CASRPGGKEYTIYF

V: TRBV6-5
J: TRBJ2-5
CDR3: CASSLGLAGETQYF

V: TRBV14
J: TRBJ2-7
CDR3: CASSQGLAPYEQYF

V: TRBV9
J: TRBJ2-7
CDR3: CASSNRQGSLIEQYF

V: TRBV6-5
J: TRBJ2-1
CDR3: CASSPMGSSYNEQFF

V: TRBV24-1
J: TRBJ2-2
CDR3: CATSGQGDTGELFF

V: TRBV5-1
J: TRBJ2-2
CDR3: CASSPTSGANTGELFF

V: TRBV24-1
J: TRBJ1-6
CDR3: CATSDRERDNYNSPLHF

V: TRBV28
J: TRBJ2-3
CDR3: CASSPTGWEKDTQYF

V: TRBV28
J: TRBJ2-7
CDR3: CATERQGKSYEQYF

V: TRBV28
J: TRBJ1-5
CDR3: CASRGGGNQPQHF

V: TRBV7-9
J: TRBJ1-2
CDR3: CASSSRGAYGYTF

V: TRBV27
J: TRBJ2-3
CDR3: CASSRPSGATDTQYF

V: TRBV28
J: TRBJ2-7
CDR3: CASSLYGPGGRGEQYF

V: TRBV25-1
J: TRBJ2-7
CDR3: CASSERYRGYEQYF

V: TRBV19
J: TRBJ1-6
CDR3: CASTLRTHSPLHF

V: TRBV28
J: TRBJ2-6
CDR3: CASWAPGDGANVLTF

V: TRBV12-5
J: TRBJ2-1
CDR3: CASGIGGKYNEQFF

V: TRBV5-4
J: TRBJ2-4
CDR3: CASSNWGLAGDKNIQYF

V: TRBV2
J: TRBJ1-4
CDR3: CASSRTVTNEKLFF

V: TRBV29-1
J: TRBJ1-1
CDR3: CSVEGRTSRYTEAFF

V: TRBV5-7
J: TRBJ1-5
CDR3: CASSLVTPGTPNQPQHF

V: TRBV28
J: TRBJ2-7
CDR3: CASSRPYEQYF

V: TRBV27
J: TRBJ1-6
CDR3: CASSSRNSPLHF

V: TRBV5-1
J: TRBJ1-5
CDR3: CASSLWGADNQPQHF

V: TRBV27
J: TRBJ1-1
CDR3: CASLDFQAFF

V: TRBV28
J: TRBJ2-3
CDR3: CATKRGRADTQYF

V: TRBV7-2
J: TRBJ1-1
CDR3: CASSLDAAWNTEAFF

V: TRBV5-5
J: TRBJ2-7
CDR3: CASSLRLLRADEQYF

V: TRBV6-5
J: TRBJ2-1
CDR3: CASSSGTSGYNEQFF

V: TRBV7-9
J: TRBJ1-3
CDR3: CASSSGSGNTIYF

V: TRBV6-2/TRBV6-3
J: TRBJ1-5
CDR3: CASSLQGGRQPQHF

V: TRBV2
J: TRBJ2-4
CDR3: CASRQTVAKNIQYF

V: TRBV30
J: TRBJ2-3
CDR3: CARGGPGVTDTQYF

V: TRBV7-2
J: TRBJ2-5
CDR3: CASSSTGWGETQYF

V: TRBV9
J: TRBJ1-5
CDR3: CASSAPTAPTHLQHF

V: TRBV20-1
J: TRBJ2-3
CDR3: CSARDSSTDTQYF

V: TRBV7-2
J: TRBJ2-1
CDR3: CASSPGLAGYNEQFF

V: TRBV10-3
J: TRBJ2-7
CDR3: CAISEKQGGAGEQYF

V: TRBV9
J: TRBJ2-3
CDR3: CASSVGTGSDTQYF

V: TRBV30
J: TRBJ2-5
CDR3: CAWSPPTQTQYF

V: TRBV28
J: TRBJ2-6
CDR3: CASSSGGGAVSGANVLTF

V: TRBV12-3/TRBV12-4
J: TRBJ2-2
CDR3: CASNLAFGELFF

V: TRBV13
J: TRBJ2-6
CDR3: CASSLGTGLFFSGANVLTF

V: TRBV5-1
J: TRBJ2-7
CDR3: CASSTTGLVPYEQYF

V: TRBV15
J: TRBJ1-1
CDR3: CATSRPRQGTEAFF

V: TRBV19
J: TRBJ1-3
CDR3: CASSPRQHYSGNTIYF

V: TRBV29-1
J: TRBJ1-1
CDR3: CSVEVANGLNTEAFF

V: TRBV18
J: TRBJ1-2
CDR3: CASSPLRGALPNYGYTF

V: TRBV6-5
J: TRBJ2-7
CDR3: CASSSLRDNLYEQYF